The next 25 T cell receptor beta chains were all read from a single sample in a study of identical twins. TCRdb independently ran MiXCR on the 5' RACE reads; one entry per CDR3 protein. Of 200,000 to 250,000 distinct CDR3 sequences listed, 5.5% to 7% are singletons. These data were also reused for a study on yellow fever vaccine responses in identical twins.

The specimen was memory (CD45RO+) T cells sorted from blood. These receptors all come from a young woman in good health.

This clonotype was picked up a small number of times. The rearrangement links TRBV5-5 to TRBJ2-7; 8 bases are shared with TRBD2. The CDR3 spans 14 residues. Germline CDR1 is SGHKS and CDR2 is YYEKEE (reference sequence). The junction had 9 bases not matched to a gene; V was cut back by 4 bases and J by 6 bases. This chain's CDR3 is CASSPRGGEAEQYV. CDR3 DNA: TGTGCCAGCAGCCCCCGGGGGGGTGAAGCCGAGCAGTACGTC.

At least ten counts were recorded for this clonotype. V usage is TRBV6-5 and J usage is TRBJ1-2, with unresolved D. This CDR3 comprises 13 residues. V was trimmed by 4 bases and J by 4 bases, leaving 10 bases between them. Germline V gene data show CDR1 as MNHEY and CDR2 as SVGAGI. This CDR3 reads CASSSFRGYGYTF. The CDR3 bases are TGTGCCAGCAGTTCTTTCAGAGGCTATGGCTACACCTTC.

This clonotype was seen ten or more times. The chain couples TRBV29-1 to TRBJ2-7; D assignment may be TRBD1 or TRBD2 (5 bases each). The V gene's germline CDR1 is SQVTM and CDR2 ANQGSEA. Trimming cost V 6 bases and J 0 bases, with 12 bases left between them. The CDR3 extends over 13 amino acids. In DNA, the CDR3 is TGCAGCGTAGGGACGGTAAGCTCCTACGAGCAGTACTTC. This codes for CSVGTVSSYEQYF.

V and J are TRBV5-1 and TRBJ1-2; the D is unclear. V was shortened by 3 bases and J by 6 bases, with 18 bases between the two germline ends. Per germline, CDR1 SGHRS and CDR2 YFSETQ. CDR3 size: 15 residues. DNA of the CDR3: TGCGCCAGCAGCTCCCTCGAAGCCGGGGTAAATGGCTACACCTTC. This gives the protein CASSSLEAGVNGYTF. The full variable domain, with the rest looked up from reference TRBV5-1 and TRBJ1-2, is KAGVTQTPRYLIKTRGQQVTLSCSPISGHRSVSWYQQTPGQGLQFLFEYFSETQRNKGNFPGRFSGRQFSNSRSEMNVSTLELGDSALYLCASSSLEAGVNGYTFGSGTRLTVV.

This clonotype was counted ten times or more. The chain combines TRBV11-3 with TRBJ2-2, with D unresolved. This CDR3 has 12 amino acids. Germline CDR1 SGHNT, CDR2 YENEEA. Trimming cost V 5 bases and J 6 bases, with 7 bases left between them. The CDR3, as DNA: TGTGCCAGCAGCCTGGGCCCCGGGGAGCTGTTTTTT. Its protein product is CASSLGPGELFF.

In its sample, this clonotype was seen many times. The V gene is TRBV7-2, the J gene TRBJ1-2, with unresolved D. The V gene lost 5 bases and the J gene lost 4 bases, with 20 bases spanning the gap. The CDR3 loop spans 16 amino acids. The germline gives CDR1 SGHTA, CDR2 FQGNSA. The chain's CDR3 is CASSPLAREAPYGYTF. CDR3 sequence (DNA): TGTGCCAGCAGCCCCCTCGCGAGGGAGGCCCCCTATGGCTACACCTTC.

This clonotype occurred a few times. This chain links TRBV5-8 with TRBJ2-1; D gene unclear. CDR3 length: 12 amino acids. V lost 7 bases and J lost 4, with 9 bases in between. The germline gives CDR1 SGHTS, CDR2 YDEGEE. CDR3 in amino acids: CASEQIYNEQFF. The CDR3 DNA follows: TGTGCCAGCGAGCAGATTTACAATGAGCAGTTCTTC.

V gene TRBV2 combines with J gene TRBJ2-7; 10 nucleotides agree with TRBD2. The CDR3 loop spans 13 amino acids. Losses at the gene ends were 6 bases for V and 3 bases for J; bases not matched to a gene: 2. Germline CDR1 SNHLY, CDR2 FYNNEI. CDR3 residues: CASSSSGSYEQYF. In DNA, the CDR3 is TGTGCCAGCAGCTCTAGCGGGAGCTACGAGCAGTACTTC.

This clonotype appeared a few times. The CDR3 DNA follows: TGCAGTGCTAGGGCCTTCGACAGGGGGTTTGCAGATACGCAGTATTTT. Encoded protein: CSARAFDRGFADTQYF. The chain couples TRBV20-1 to TRBJ2-3, with 9 bases lining up with TRBD1. The CDR3 is 16 residues long. Germline V gene data show CDR1 as DFQATT and CDR2 as SNEGSKA (reference sequence). J gave up 4 bases and V 3 bases, and 11 bases lay outside the gene matches.

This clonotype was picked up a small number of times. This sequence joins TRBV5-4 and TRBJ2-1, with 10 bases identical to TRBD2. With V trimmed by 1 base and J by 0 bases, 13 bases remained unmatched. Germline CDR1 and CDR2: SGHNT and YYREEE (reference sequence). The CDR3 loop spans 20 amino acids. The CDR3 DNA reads TGTGCCAGCAGCTTGTTTGCTGGAGCGGGGGGGCCCCGCTCCTACAATGAGCAGTTCTTC. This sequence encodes CASSLFAGAGGPRSYNEQFF.

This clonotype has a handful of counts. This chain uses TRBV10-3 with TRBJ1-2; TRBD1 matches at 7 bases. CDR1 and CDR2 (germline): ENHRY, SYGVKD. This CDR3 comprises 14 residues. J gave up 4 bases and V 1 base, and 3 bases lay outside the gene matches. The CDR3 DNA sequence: TGTGCCATCAGTGAGTTGACAGGGACCTATGGCTACACCTTC. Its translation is CAISELTGTYGYTF.

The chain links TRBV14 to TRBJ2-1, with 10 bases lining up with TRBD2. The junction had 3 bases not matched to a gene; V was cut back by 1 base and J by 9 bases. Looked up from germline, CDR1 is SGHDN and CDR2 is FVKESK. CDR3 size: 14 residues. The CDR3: CASSQALAGVEQFF. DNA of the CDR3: TGTGCCAGCAGCCAAGCTCTAGCGGGAGTTGAGCAGTTCTTC.

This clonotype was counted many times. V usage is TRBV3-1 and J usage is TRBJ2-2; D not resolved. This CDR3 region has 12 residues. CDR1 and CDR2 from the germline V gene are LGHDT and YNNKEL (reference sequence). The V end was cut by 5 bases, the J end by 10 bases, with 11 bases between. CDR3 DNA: TGTGCCAGCAGCGGGTCGCCCGCGGAGCTGTTTTTT. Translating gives CASSGSPAELFF. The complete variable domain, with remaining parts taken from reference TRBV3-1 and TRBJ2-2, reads DTAVSQTPKYLVTQMGNDKSIKCEQNLGHDTMYWYKQDSKKFLKIMFSYNNKELIINETVPNRFSPKSPDKAHLNLHINSLELGDSAVYFCASSGSPAELFFGEGSRLTVL.

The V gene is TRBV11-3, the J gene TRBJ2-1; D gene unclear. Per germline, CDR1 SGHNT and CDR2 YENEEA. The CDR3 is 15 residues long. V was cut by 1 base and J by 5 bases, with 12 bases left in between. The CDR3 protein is CASSLGGTIDNEQFF. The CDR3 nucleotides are TGTGCCAGCAGCTTAGGGGGTACTATTGACAATGAGCAGTTCTTC. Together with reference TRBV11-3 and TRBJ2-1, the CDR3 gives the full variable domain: EAGVVQSPRYKIIEKKQPVAFWCNPISGHNTLYWYLQNLGQGPELLIRYENEEAVDDSQLPKDRFSAERLKGVDSTLKIQPAELGDSAVYLCASSLGGTIDNEQFFGPGTRLTVL.

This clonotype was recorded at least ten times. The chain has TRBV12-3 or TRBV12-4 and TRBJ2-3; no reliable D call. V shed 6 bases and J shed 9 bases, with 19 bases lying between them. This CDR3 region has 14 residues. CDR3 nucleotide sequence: TGTGCCAGCAGCTCCACCGCCGGACGCCGCACGCAGTATTTT. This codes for CASSSTAGRRTQYF.

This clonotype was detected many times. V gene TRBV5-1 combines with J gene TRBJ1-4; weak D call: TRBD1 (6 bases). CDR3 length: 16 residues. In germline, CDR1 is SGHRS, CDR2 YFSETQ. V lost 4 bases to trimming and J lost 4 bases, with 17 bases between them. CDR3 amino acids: CASSPDGGAGNEKLFF. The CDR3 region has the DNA TGCGCCAGCAGCCCCGATGGGGGGGCTGGTAATGAAAAACTGTTTTTT.

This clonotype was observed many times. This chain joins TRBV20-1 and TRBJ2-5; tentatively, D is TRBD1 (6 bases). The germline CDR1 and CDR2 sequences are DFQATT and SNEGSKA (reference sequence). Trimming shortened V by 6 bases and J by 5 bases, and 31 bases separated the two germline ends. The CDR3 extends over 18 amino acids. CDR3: CSARWGQPKDSPVETQYF. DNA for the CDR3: TGCAGTGCCCGGTGGGGGCAGCCCAAGGATTCTCCAGTGGAGACCCAGTACTTC.

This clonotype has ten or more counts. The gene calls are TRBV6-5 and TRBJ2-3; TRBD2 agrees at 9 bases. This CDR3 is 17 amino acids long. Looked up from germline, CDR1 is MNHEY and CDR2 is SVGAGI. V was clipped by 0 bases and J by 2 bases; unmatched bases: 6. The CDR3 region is CASSYSASGGFTDTQYF. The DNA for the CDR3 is TGTGCCAGCAGTTACTCCGCCAGCGGGGGGTTCACAGATACGCAGTATTTT.

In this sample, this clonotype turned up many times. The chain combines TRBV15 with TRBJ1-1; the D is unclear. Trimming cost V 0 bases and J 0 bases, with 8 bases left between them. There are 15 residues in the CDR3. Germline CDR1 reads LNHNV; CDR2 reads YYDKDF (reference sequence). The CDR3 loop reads CATSRDRTVNTEAFF. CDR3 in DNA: TGTGCCACCAGCAGAGATCGAACGGTGAACACTGAAGCTTTCTTT.

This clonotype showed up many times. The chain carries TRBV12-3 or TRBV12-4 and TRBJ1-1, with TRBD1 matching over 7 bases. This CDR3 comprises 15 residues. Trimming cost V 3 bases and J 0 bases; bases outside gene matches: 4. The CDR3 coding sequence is TGTGCCAGCAGTTTTAACAGGGGCATGAACACTGAAGCTTTCTTT. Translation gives CASSFNRGMNTEAFF.

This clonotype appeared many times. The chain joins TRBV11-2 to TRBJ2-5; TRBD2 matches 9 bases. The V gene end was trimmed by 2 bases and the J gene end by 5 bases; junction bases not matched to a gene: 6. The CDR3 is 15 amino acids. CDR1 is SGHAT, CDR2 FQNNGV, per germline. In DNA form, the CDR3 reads TGTGCCAGCAGCTTATCAGCGGGGGGCGCGGAGACCCAGTACTTC. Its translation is CASSLSAGGAETQYF.

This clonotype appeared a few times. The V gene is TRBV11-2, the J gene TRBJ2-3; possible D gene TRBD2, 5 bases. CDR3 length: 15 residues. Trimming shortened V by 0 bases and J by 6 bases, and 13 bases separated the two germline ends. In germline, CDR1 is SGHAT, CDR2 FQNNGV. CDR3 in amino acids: CASSLDSGSGDTQYF. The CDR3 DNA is TGTGCCAGCAGCTTAGATTCTGGGTCGGGGGATACGCAGTATTTT.

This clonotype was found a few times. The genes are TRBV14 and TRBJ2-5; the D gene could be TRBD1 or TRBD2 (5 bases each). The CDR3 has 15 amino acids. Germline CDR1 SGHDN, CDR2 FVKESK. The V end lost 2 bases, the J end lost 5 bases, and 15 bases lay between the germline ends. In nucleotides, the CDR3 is TGTGCCAGCAGCCAATCCGGGGCGCCCGGGGAGACCCAGTACTTC. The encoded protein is CASSQSGAPGETQYF. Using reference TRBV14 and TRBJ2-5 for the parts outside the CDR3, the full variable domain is EAGVTQFPSHSVIEKGQTVTLRCDPISGHDNLYWYRRVMGKEIKFLLHFVKESKQDESGMPNNRFLAERTGGTYSTLKVQPAELEDSGVYFCASSQSGAPGETQYFGPGTRLLVL.

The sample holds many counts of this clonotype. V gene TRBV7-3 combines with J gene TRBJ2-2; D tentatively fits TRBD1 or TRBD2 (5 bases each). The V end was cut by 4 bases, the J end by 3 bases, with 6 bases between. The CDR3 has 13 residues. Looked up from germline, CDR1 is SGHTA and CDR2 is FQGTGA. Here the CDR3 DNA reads TGTGCCAGCAGCTGGGACCACACCGGGGAGCTGTTTTTT. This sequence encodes CASSWDHTGELFF.

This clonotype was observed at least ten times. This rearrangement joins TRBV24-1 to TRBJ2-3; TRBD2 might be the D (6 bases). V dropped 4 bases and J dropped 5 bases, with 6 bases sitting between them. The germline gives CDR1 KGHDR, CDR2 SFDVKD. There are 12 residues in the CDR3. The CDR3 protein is CATSDGGDTQYF. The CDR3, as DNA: TGTGCCACCAGTGACGGGGGAGATACGCAGTATTTT.